This TCR beta chain was profiled in a study of OX40 agonist ivuxolimab in advanced cancers. The CDR3 consists of 15 residues. Germline V CDR1 and CDR2: SGHRS, YFSETQ. The V and J ends lost 0 bases and 2 bases respectively, with 11 bases between them. Repertoires were generated with immunoSEQ multiplex PCR, while TCRdb's copy carries only in-frame clones and drops some. The sample shows approximately 70,000 clones, around nine tenths of them seen only once. As concerns this clone: Other DNA sequences from this sample encode an identical CDR3 as well.

Sequenced material: CD4+ or CD8+ T cells sorted from blood, taken in a trial of the OX40 agonist ivuxolimab. J is TRBJ2-5 and V is TRBV5-1, with D possibly being TRBD2 (7 bases). This receptor was identified in an adult with an advanced solid tumor such as melanoma, head and neck, liver or kidney cancer. CDR3 sequence (DNA): TGCGCCAGCAGCTTGGAGGGGGGGCCTCAAGAGACCCAGTACTTC. Translating gives CASSLEGGPQETQYF.